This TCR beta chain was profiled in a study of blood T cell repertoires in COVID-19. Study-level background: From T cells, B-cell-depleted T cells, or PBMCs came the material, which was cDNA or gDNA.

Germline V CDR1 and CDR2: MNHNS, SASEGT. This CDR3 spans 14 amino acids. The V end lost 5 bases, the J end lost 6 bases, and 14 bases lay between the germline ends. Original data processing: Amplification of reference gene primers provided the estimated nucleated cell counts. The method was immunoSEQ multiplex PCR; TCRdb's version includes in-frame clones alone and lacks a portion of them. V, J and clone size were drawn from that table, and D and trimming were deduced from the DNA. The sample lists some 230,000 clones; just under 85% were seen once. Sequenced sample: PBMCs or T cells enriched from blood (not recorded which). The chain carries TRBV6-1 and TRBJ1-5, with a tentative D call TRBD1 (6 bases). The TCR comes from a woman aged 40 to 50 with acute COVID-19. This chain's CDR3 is CASSLNRDVQPQHF. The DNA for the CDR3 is TGTGCCAGCAGTCTAAACAGGGACGTTCAGCCCCAGCATTTT.